The 23 T cell receptor beta chains below all came from one sample that was sequenced in a study of T cells in Graves' hyperthyroidism and ophthalmopathy. Amplification of TCR beta CDR3 regions was performed using RNA transcripts as template. The study used the HTBI primer set for a first-round RT-PCR of the TCR CDR3. TCRdb re-called the multiplex PCR reads through MiXCR, storing one row per CDR3 protein. This table has around 300,000 distinct CDR3 sequences, roughly 20% appearing once. The sample was blood. These receptor sequences come from a man aged 25 to 40 with Graves' ophthalmopathy.

This clonotype turned up a few times. The chain carries TRBV10-1 and TRBJ2-3, with TRBD2 matching 7 bases. V was clipped by 3 bases and J by 2 bases; unmatched bases: 5. The CDR3 length is 15 residues. Germline V gene lookup returns CDR1 WNHNN and CDR2 SYGVQD (reference sequence). The CDR3 nucleotides are TGCGCCAGCAGTGATGGCGGGAGCGACACAGATACGCAGTATTTT. It encodes CASSDGGSDTDTQYF.

The table lists this clonotype with many counts. J is TRBJ2-3 and V is TRBV3-1, with 10 bases fitting TRBD2. CDR1 LGHDT and CDR2 YNNKEL come from the germline V gene (reference sequence). This CDR3 spans 15 amino acids. Trimming removed 2 bases from V and 5 bases from J; junction bases left unmatched: 4. The CDR3 DNA reads as TGTGCCAGCAGCCAATTAGCGGGAGGTCGAGATACGCAGTATTTT. It specifies CASSQLAGGRDTQYF.

The V and J genes are TRBV19 and TRBJ2-5, with D maybe TRBD2 (5 bases). The CDR3 is 8 amino acids. Trimming stripped 8 bases from V and 12 bases from J, with 7 bases between. Germline loops: CDR1 LNHDA, CDR2 SQIVND (reference sequence). As DNA, the CDR3 is TGTGCCAGTGCCGGGAAGTACTTC. Protein: CASAGKYF.

Of note for this clonotype: With a much larger clone just one base away, this may be a read error. V and J are TRBV9 and TRBJ2-3, with 8 bases matching TRBD2. V trimming: 7 bases; J trimming: 0 bases; junction bases outside the gene matches: 4. The CDR3 totals 14 residues. The germline V gene encodes CDR1 SGDLS and CDR2 YYNGEE. CDR3 amino acids: CASGGGFSTDTQYF. CDR3 nucleotide sequence: TGTGCCAGCGGCGGGGGGTTTAGCACAGATACGCAGTATTTT.

This clonotype was picked up a small number of times. The chain combines TRBV9 with TRBJ2-3; TRBD1 is a possible D gene (6 bases). The CDR3 contains 15 residues. Trimming removed 3 bases at V and 1 base at J, with 12 bases between. Germline V gene sequence: CDR1 SGDLS, CDR2 YYNGEE. The CDR3 reads CASSAGPGGTDTQYF. The CDR3 bases are TGTGCCAGCAGCGCCGGGCCAGGGGGCACAGATACGCAGTATTTT.

The chain employs TRBV9 and TRBJ2-7; weak D call: TRBD2 (6 bases). The CDR3 is made up of 14 amino acids. V lost 0 bases and J lost 2, with 9 bases in between. Germline V gives CDR1 SGDLS, CDR2 YYNGEE. This CDR3 is CASSVDPSAYEQYF. For the CDR3, the DNA is TGTGCCAGCAGCGTAGATCCTAGCGCCTACGAGCAGTACTTC.

This clonotype appeared a few times. Germline is not matched at one junction end, which may reflect a read error. The chain uses TRBV11-2 and TRBJ1-2; perhaps TRBD1 as D (5 bases). CDR1 is SGHAT and CDR2 is FQNNGV in the germline V gene. The length of the CDR3 is 11 residues. CDR3 region: CASKQGPLSAF. DNA for the CDR3: TGTGCCAGCAAGCAGGGCCCCCTCTCGGCCTTC.

This chain connects TRBV27 to TRBJ2-2; D uncertain. Germline V CDR1 and CDR2: MNHEY, SMNVEV (reference sequence). The V end lost 7 bases, the J end lost 4 bases, and 4 bases lay between the germline ends. The CDR3 has 11 amino acids. CDR3 residues: CASKGTGELFF. The CDR3 DNA reads TGTGCCAGCAAAGGCACCGGGGAGCTGTTTTTT.

This chain links TRBV6-1 with TRBJ1-2, with a possible D match to TRBD1 (5 bases). The CDR3 loop spans 17 amino acids. CDR1 MNHNS and CDR2 SASEGT come from the germline V gene. Trimming pared 2 bases from V and 4 bases from J, leaving 20 bases between. The CDR3 nucleotides are TGTGCCAGCAGTGAAACGTCAGGCGGTTGGGGCTTCTATGGCTACACCTTC. It yields the protein CASSETSGGWGFYGYTF.

The sample holds a few counts of this clonotype. This chain joins TRBV9 and TRBJ2-3; TRBD2 matches 8 bases. Trimming took 5 bases from V and 4 from J; bases not matched to a gene: 9. CDR3 length equals 15 residues. Looked up from germline, CDR1 is SGDLS and CDR2 is YYNGEE. The CDR3 coding sequence is TGTGCCAGCAGTTTCTCCCAGACTAGCGCAGATACGCAGTATTTT. It specifies CASSFSQTSADTQYF. The full variable domain, its missing parts supplied by reference TRBV9 and TRBJ2-3, is DSGVTQTPKHLITATGQRVTLRCSPRSGDLSVYWYQQSLDQGLQFLIQYYNGEERAKGNILERFSAQQFPDLHSELNLSSLELGDSALYFCASSFSQTSADTQYFGPGTRLTVL.

This clonotype was counted between two and nine times. The chain carries TRBV12-3 or TRBV12-4 and TRBJ1-2; a possible D gene is TRBD1 (5 bases). The length of the CDR3 is 13 residues. Trimming shortened V by 5 bases and J by 8 bases, and 15 bases separated the two germline ends. The CDR3 region is CASSLRGLDGYTF. CDR3 sequence (DNA): TGTGCCAGCAGTCTCCGGGGCCTCGACGGCTACACCTTC.

The chain recombines TRBV28 with TRBJ1-2; 8 bases agree with TRBD1. There are 15 residues in the CDR3. V lost 7 bases to trimming and J lost 4 bases; unmatched junction nucleotides: 11. Per the germline V gene, CDR1 is MDHEN and CDR2 is SYDVKM. CDR3 sequence: CASKGERTGSYGYTF. The CDR3 bases are TGTGCCAGCAAGGGTGAGAGGACAGGGAGCTATGGCTACACCTTC.

V and J are TRBV7-9 and TRBJ1-1; D call uncertain. Trimming removed 4 bases from V and 5 bases from J, with 14 bases in between. CDR1 is SEHNR and CDR2 is FQNEAQ in the germline V gene (reference sequence). The CDR3 has 14 residues. In DNA form, the CDR3 reads TGTGCCAGCAGCTCGGACCCTGGGGATACTGAAGCTTTCTTT. Translated, it gives CASSSDPGDTEAFF. The full variable domain, its missing parts supplied by reference TRBV7-9 and TRBJ1-1, is DTGVSQNPRHKITKRGQNVTFRCDPISEHNRLYWYRQTLGQGPEFLTYFQNEAQLEKSRLLSDRFSAERPKGSFSTLEIQRTEQGDSAMYLCASSSDPGDTEAFFGQGTRLTVV.

This clonotype has just a few counts. CDR3 sequence reads: CASGFSGRPQNEQFF. As DNA, the CDR3 is TGTGCTAGTGGTTTTAGCGGGAGGCCGCAGAATGAGCAGTTCTTC. The chain joins TRBV12-5 to TRBJ2-1, with 10 positions matching TRBD2. Germline assignment: CDR1 LGHNT and CDR2 FRNRAP. The CDR3 totals 15 residues. J was trimmed by 7 bases and V by 3 bases; bases with no gene match: 6.

There are a few counts of this clonotype. The gene calls are TRBV7-2 and TRBJ2-7; unclear D gene. The CDR3 sequence is 12 residues long. V shed 4 bases and J shed 7 bases, with 11 bases lying between them. CDR1 is SGHTA and CDR2 is FQGNSA in the germline V gene. The CDR3 here is CASSSSRSEQYF. The CDR3 bases are TGTGCCAGCAGCTCGTCCCGCTCGGAGCAGTACTTC.

The CDR3 coding sequence is TGTGCCAGTAGTCGGATGTCGCCTAGCGGGTATCCTTACGAGCAGTACTTC. Its translation: CASSRMSPSGYPYEQYF. The chain recombines TRBV19 with TRBJ2-7; 8 bases line up with TRBD2. Per the germline V gene, CDR1 is LNHDA and CDR2 is SQIVND (reference sequence). J was trimmed by 4 bases and V by 5 bases; bases with no gene match: 16. CDR3 length equals 17 residues.

This clonotype was observed many times. V usage is TRBV2 and J usage is TRBJ1-5; D is possibly TRBD1 (5 bases). The germline V gene encodes CDR1 SNHLY and CDR2 FYNNEI. The V end lost 2 bases, the J end lost 2 bases, and 16 bases lay between the germline ends. The CDR3 sequence is 17 residues long. CDR3 DNA: TGTGCCAGCAGTGAATCGAGGGGTAACAATGGCAATCAGCCCCAGCATTTT. It codes for CASSESRGNNGNQPQHF.

This chain links TRBV30 with TRBJ2-1; D remains unclear. Germline assignment: CDR1 GTSNPN and CDR2 SVGIG (reference sequence). Trimming removed 5 bases from V and 6 bases from J, with 11 bases in between. The CDR3 spans 12 residues. CDR3 DNA: TGTGCCTGGGGCAATTTACCCAATGAGCAGTTCTTC. Amino acid sequence: CAWGNLPNEQFF. The variable domain in full, completed from reference TRBV30 and TRBJ2-1, reads SQTIHQWPATLVQPVGSPLSLECTVEGTSNPNLYWYRQAAGRGLQLLFYSVGIGQISSEVPQNLSASRPQDRQFILSSKKLLLSDSGFYLCAWGNLPNEQFFGPGTRLTVL.

The chain is built from TRBV20-1 and TRBJ2-3, with D perhaps matching TRBD2 (5 bases). V was shortened by 6 bases and J by 4 bases, with 20 bases between the two germline ends. Germline V gene data show CDR1 as DFQATT and CDR2 as SNEGSKA (reference sequence). This CDR3 is built from 15 residues. The CDR3 region is CSALWRSRGPDTQYF. Here the CDR3 DNA reads TGCAGTGCCCTTTGGCGTTCTAGAGGGCCAGATACGCAGTATTTT.

This clonotype appeared many times. CDR3 loop: CASSQRGSSYNEQFF. The CDR3 DNA sequence: TGTGCCAGCAGCCAAAGAGGAAGCTCCTACAATGAGCAGTTCTTC. The V gene is TRBV7-9, the J gene TRBJ2-1, with D uncertain. The CDR3 runs 15 residues. Germline assignment: CDR1 SEHNR and CDR2 FQNEAQ (reference sequence). Trimming removed 5 bases from V and 0 bases from J, with 11 bases in between.

This clonotype occurred a few times. CDR3 coding DNA: TGTGCCAGCAGCTTAAGGACAGGGGTAGTCCACAATGAGCAGTTCTTC. Translation gives CASSLRTGVVHNEQFF. J is TRBJ2-1 and V is TRBV5-4; 9 nucleotides match TRBD1. This CDR3 has 16 amino acids. The germline gives CDR1 SGHNT, CDR2 YYREEE (reference sequence). Germline trimming cut 2 bases from V and 5 bases from J; bases unmatched to any gene: 8.

The CDR3, as DNA: TGTGCCAGCAGTTACGGGGTACAACTTAATACGCAGTATTTT. Protein sequence: CASSYGVQLNTQYF. The chain recombines TRBV6-2 or TRBV6-3 with TRBJ2-3; unclear D gene. V lost 2 bases and J 7 bases, leaving 13 bases between the germline ends. CDR1 MNHEY and CDR2 SVGEGT come from the germline V gene. This CDR3 spans 14 amino acids.

The chain carries TRBV11-3 and TRBJ2-1; D tentatively reads TRBD1 or TRBD2 (5 bases each). Germline lookup yields CDR1 SGHNT and CDR2 YENEEA. This CDR3 has 15 residues. Trimming stripped 0 bases from V and 7 bases from J, with 13 bases between. CDR3 amino acids: CASSLEGVLGNEQFF. The DNA for the CDR3 is TGTGCCAGCAGCTTAGAGGGGGTATTAGGAAATGAGCAGTTCTTC. Based on the CDR3 plus reference TRBV11-3 and TRBJ2-1, the full variable domain is EAGVVQSPRYKIIEKKQPVAFWCNPISGHNTLYWYLQNLGQGPELLIRYENEEAVDDSQLPKDRFSAERLKGVDSTLKIQPAELGDSAVYLCASSLEGVLGNEQFFGPGTRLTVL.